The clone carrying this TCR beta chain has a count of ten or more. Its antigen is currently unknown. These data belong to a study of HIV-infected patients and healthy controls. General study points: During therapy, HIV-associated CDR3s fell significantly in frequency, while CMV-associated CDR3s did not change significantly.

The CDR3 length is 10 residues. No cell fractionation was done, so the repertoire covers all unsorted peripheral blood T cells. An approximately 2.5 ml peripheral blood sample was taken for RNA. People with immunomodulatory therapy, recent vaccination or treatment interruptions were not enrolled. About 450 ng RNA was reverse transcribed with alpha and beta constant-region primers. Separate chain-specific third strand synthesis with multiplexing indices produced the alpha and beta libraries. TCRdb re-called the 5' RACE reads through MiXCR, storing one row per CDR3 protein. The sample contains around 5,000 distinct CDR3 sequences, 20% to 25% of which appear only once.

The TCR sequence derives from an adult with HIV infection. The chain employs TRBV1 and TRBJ1-1. TRBV1 is a listed pseudogene. This material consisted of blood, taken before antiretroviral therapy. For the CDR3, the DNA is TGCACCAGCAGCCGAACCGAAGCTTTCTTT. Encoded protein: CTSSRTEAFF.